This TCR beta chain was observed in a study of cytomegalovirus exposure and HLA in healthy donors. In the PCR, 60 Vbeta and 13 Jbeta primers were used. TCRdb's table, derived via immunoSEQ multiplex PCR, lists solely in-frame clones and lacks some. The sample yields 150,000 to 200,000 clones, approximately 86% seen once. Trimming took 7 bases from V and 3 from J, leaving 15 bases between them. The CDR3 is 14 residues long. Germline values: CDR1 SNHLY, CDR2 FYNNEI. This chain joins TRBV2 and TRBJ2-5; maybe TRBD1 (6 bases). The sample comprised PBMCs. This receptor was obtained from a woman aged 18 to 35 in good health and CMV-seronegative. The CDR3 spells CASTDRTAEETQYF. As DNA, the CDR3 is TGTGCCAGCACCGATCGGACAGCCGAAGAGACCCAGTACTTC.